The sequence of this T cell receptor beta chain was determined in a study of blood T cell dynamics during melanoma immunotherapy. This sample's time point: pre-treatment baseline. Sequencing was performed with immunoSEQ multiplex PCR; in TCRdb, only in-frame clones are kept and a portion is missing. The table lists thousands of clones, 87% of them singletons. As concerns this clone: The antigen is undetermined.

Study results and limitations: Clones driving repertoire changes may be melanoma-specific or general immune activation.

The TCR comes from a human donor with melanoma. Sequenced here: blood, sampled from a patient treated with checkpoint blockade.

The CDR3 loop is CASSLDPRSEQYF. The CDR3 DNA reads as TGTGCCAGCAGCTTAGATCCCCGGTCCGAGCAGTACTTC. The chain joins TRBV7-2 to TRBJ2-7; D unresolved. V gave up 1 base and J gave up 6 bases, with 10 bases separating them. The CDR3 consists of 13 residues. In germline, CDR1 is SGHTA, CDR2 FQGNSA.